What follows are 16 T cell receptor beta chains derived from one specimen sequenced in a study of control samples from healthy donors and cancer patients. Clones were sequenced by immunoSEQ multiplex PCR, and TCRdb holds only the in-frame ones, with some missing. The sample has 200,000 or so clones, around 90% seen once. Sequenced sample: blood. The receptors shown here come from a man in his thirties or forties in good health.

V is TRBV9 and J is TRBJ2-1; D ambiguous. The CDR3 sequence is 13 residues long. Between the trimmed V and J ends, which lost 0 bases and 6 bases, there was a span of 7 bases. CDR1 is SGDLS, CDR2 YYNGEE, per germline. The CDR3: CASSVAEFNEQFF. The CDR3 coding sequence is TGTGCCAGCAGCGTAGCTGAGTTCAATGAGCAGTTCTTC. The complete variable domain, with remaining parts taken from reference TRBV9 and TRBJ2-1, reads DSGVTQTPKHLITATGQRVTLRCSPRSGDLSVYWYQQSLDQGLQFLIQYYNGEERAKGNILERFSAQQFPDLHSELNLSSLELGDSALYFCASSVAEFNEQFFGPGTRLTVL.

The chain joins TRBV2 to TRBJ1-2; TRBD1 is a possible D gene (5 bases). The V gene lost 7 bases and the J gene lost 8 bases, with 14 bases spanning the gap. Germline-derived CDR1 and CDR2 are SNHLY and FYNNEI. The CDR3 has 12 amino acids. The CDR3 nucleotides are TGTGCCAGCACCACAGGAGCCCGGGGCTACACCTTC. Translating gives CASTTGARGYTF.

This clone came up once. The chain carries TRBV11-2 and TRBJ2-7; 9 nucleotides align to TRBD1. J gave up 1 base and V 2 bases, and 3 bases lay outside the gene matches. Germline CDR1 SGHAT, CDR2 FQNNGV. This CDR3 region has 15 residues. The CDR3 loop is CASSLMGQGSYEQYF. DNA for the CDR3: TGTGCCAGCAGCTTAATGGGACAGGGATCCTACGAGCAGTACTTC.

The chain combines TRBV24-1 with TRBJ2-3, with 10 bases fitting TRBD1. CDR3 size: 16 residues. J lost 3 bases, V lost 0 bases, and 2 bases had no gene match. Germline loops: CDR1 KGHDR, CDR2 SFDVKD. Here the CDR3 reads CATSDLGQGGTDTQYF. The CDR3 nucleotides are TGTGCCACCAGTGATTTGGGACAGGGGGGGACAGATACGCAGTATTTT.

The rearrangement joins TRBV13 to TRBJ1-1, with a possible D match to TRBD1 (5 bases). Germline V gives CDR1 PRHDT, CDR2 FYEKMQ (reference sequence). This CDR3 has 17 residues. Trimming removed 0 bases from V and 1 base from J, with 15 bases in between. Here the CDR3 reads CASSLGGGRAKNTEAFF. As DNA, the CDR3 is TGTGCCAGCAGCTTAGGTGGCGGCAGGGCCAAGAACACTGAAGCTTTCTTT.

This clone was detected only once. The CDR3 spells CSGMKGAKEQYF. CDR3 coding DNA: TGCAGCGGGATGAAGGGGGCGAAGGAGCAGTACTTC. V usage is TRBV29-1 and J usage is TRBJ2-7, with 7 bases lining up with TRBD1. J lost 7 bases, V lost 7 bases, and 10 bases had no gene match. The length of the CDR3 is 12 residues. The germline V gene has CDR1 SQVTM and CDR2 ANQGSEA.

The sample holds one count of this clone. The rearrangement links TRBV30 to TRBJ1-4; the D gene is possibly TRBD1 (6 bases). The CDR3 spans 12 residues. The germline gives CDR1 GTSNPN, CDR2 SVGIG (reference sequence). V was trimmed by 4 bases and J by 4 bases, leaving 7 bases between them. The CDR3 DNA follows: TGTGCCTGGAACAGGGTTAATGAAAAACTGTTTTTT. Translation: CAWNRVNEKLFF.

The chain combines TRBV7-2 with TRBJ1-6, with D unclear. Germline CDR1 SGHTA, CDR2 FQGNSA. The CDR3 runs to 12 residues. The V and J ends lost 2 bases and 10 bases respectively, with 6 bases between them. As DNA, the CDR3 is TGTGCCAGCAGCTTAAATCAGTCACCCCTCCACTTT. Protein sequence: CASSLNQSPLHF.

This clone was seen once. The gene calls are TRBV19 and TRBJ1-1; possibly TRBD1 for D (5 bases). CDR1 LNHDA and CDR2 SQIVND come from the germline V gene (reference sequence). The CDR3 runs to 12 residues. Trimming took 2 bases from V and 5 from J, leaving 6 bases between them. This CDR3 is CASSIRTTEAFF. Written as DNA, the CDR3 is TGTGCCAGTAGTATAAGGACAACTGAAGCTTTCTTT. Full variable domain (rest looked up from reference TRBV19 and TRBJ1-1): DGGITQSPKYLFRKEGQNVTLSCEQNLNHDAMYWYRQDPGQGLRLIYYSQIVNDFQKGDIAEGYSVSREKKESFPLTVTSAQKNPTAFYLCASSIRTTEAFFGQGTRLTVV.

This chain joins TRBV27 and TRBJ1-5, with 9 bases aligning to TRBD1. Unmatched junction bases numbered 8, after V lost 5 bases and J lost 9 bases. CDR3 length: 14 residues. Germline CDR1 MNHEY, CDR2 SMNVEV (reference sequence). The CDR3: CASSGPGTGRPQHF. CDR3 coding DNA: TGTGCCAGCAGTGGTCCCGGGACAGGGAGGCCCCAGCATTTT.

The V and J genes are TRBV14 and TRBJ1-4; 7 bases fit TRBD1. Germline CDR1 SGHDN, CDR2 FVKESK. This CDR3 contains 14 residues. With 0 bases clipped from V and 9 bases from J, the junction kept 4 bases outside the gene matches. Written as DNA, the CDR3 is TGTGCCAGCAGCCAAGATACAGGGGTGCAAAAACTGTTTTTT. Amino acids: CASSQDTGVQKLFF.

V is TRBV7-8 and J is TRBJ1-5, with D possibly being TRBD1 (5 bases). There are 14 residues in the CDR3. Trimming took 6 bases from V and 7 from J, leaving 16 bases between them. CDR1 and CDR2 (germline): SGHVS, FQNEAQ. The CDR3 DNA reads as TGTGCCAGCAGTTTTCGCAGGGAGGACCAGCCCCAGCATTTT. Protein: CASSFRREDQPQHF.

CDR3 sequence reads: CASSVSAGTPTEAFF. The CDR3 region has the DNA TGTGCCAGCAGCGTATCGGCAGGGACGCCCACTGAAGCTTTCTTT. The chain combines TRBV9 with TRBJ1-1; D perhaps matches TRBD1 (5 bases). The CDR3 length is 15 residues. CDR1 is SGDLS, CDR2 YYNGEE, per germline. Between the trimmed V and J ends, which lost 1 base and 4 bases, there was a span of 14 bases.

The J gene is TRBJ2-7, the V gene TRBV29-1, with 9 bases aligning to TRBD1. CDR3 size: 13 residues. Germline V CDR1 and CDR2: SQVTM, ANQGSEA. V was clipped by 8 bases and J by 5 bases; unmatched bases: 10. Here the CDR3 DNA reads TGCAGCACCTCCGGGACAGGGTCCAACGAGCAGTACTTC. It specifies CSTSGTGSNEQYF.

V usage is TRBV3-1 (or the pseudogene TRBV3-2) and J usage is TRBJ2-7; a weak D match, TRBD2 (5 bases). The CDR3 totals 18 residues. The V gene lost 1 base and the J gene lost 2 bases, with 21 bases spanning the gap. The germline CDR1 and CDR2 sequences are LGHDT and YNNKEL (reference sequence). The DNA for the CDR3 is TGTGCCAGCAGCCAAGGGTGGGGAGCGTCGCAAGGAGCCTACGAGCAGTACTTC. It yields the protein CASSQGWGASQGAYEQYF.

The V call is TRBV9, the J call TRBJ1-1; TRBD1 aligns across 9 bases. With 3 bases clipped from V and 4 bases from J, the junction kept 7 bases outside the gene matches. Looked up from germline, CDR1 is SGDLS and CDR2 is YYNGEE. This CDR3 region has 15 residues. CDR3 in DNA: TGTGCCAGCAGCGGGGGACAGGGCTGGCGCACTGAAGCTTTCTTT. It encodes CASSGGQGWRTEAFF.